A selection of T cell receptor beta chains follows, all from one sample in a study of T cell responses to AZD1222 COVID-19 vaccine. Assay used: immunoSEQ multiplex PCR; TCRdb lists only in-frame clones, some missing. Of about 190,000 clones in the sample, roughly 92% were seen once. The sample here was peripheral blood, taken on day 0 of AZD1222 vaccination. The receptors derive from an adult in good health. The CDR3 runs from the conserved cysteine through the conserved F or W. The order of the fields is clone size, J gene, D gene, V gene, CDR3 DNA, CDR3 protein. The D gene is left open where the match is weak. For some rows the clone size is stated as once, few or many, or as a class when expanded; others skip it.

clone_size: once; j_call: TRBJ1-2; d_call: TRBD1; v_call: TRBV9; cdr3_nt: TGTGCCAGCAGCGTTGGACAGGGGACCTATGGCTACACCTTC; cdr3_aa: CASSVGQGTYGYTF
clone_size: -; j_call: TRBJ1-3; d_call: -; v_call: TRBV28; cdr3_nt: TGTGCCAGCAGGGTGTCTGGAAACACCATATATTTT; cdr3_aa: CASRVSGNTIYF
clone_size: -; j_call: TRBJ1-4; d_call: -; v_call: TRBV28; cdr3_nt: TGTGCCAGCAGTTTCAGTCCTACAACTAATGAAAAACTGTTTTTT; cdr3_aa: CASSFSPTTNEKLFF
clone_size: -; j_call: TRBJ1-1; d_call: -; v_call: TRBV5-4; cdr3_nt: TGTGCCAGCAGCTTGATGACAGGTATGGACACTGAAGCTTTCTTT; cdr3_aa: CASSLMTGMDTEAFF
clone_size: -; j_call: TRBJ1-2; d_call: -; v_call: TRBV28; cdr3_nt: TGTGCCAGCAGTCCCGCGTATGGCTACACCTTC; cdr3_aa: CASSPAYGYTF
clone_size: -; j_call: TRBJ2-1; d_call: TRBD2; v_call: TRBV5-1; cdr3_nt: TGCGCCAGCAGCTTTAGCGGGGAGGCATACAATGAGCAGTTCTTC; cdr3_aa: CASSFSGEAYNEQFF
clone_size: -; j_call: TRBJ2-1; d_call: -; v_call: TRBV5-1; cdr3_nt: TGCGCCAGCAGCCCCGCAGGGGCAGGCAATGAGCAGTTCTTC; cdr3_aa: CASSPAGAGNEQFF
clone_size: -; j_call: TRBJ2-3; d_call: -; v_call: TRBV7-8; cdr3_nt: TGTGCCAGCAGCCCAGGGGCAGATACGCAGTATTTT; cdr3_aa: CASSPGADTQYF
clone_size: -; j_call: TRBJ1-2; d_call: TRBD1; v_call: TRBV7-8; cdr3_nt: TGTGCCAGCAGCTTCTCAGGGGGCACGTTTGACACCTTC; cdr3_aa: CASSFSGGTFDTF
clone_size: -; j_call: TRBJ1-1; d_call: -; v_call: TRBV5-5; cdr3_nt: TGTGCCAGCAGCTTGGGACTTTCGAACACTGAAGCTTTCTTT; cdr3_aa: CASSLGLSNTEAFF
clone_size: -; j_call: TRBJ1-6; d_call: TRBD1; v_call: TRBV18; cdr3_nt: TGTGCCAGCTCACCGGGACAGTTTTATAATTCACCCCTCCACTTT; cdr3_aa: CASSPGQFYNSPLHF
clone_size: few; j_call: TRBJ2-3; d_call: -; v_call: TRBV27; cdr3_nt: TGTGCCAGCAGCGATGCCGTTACGCAGTATTTT; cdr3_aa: CASSDAVTQYF
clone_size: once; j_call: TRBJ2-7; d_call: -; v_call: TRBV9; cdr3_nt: TGTGCCAGCAGCGTAGGGTATGGGGAACGCGGCTACGAGCAGTACTTC; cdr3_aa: CASSVGYGERGYEQYF
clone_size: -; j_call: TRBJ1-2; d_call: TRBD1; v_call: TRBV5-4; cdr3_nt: TGTGCCAGCAGCTTTCCCCTCACGGACAGGGGGCGAAGGGGCTACACCTTC; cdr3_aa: CASSFPLTDRGRRGYTF
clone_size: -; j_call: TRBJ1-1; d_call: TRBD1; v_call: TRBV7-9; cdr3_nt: TGTGCCAGCAGCTTCCACAGGGGGCCATACACTGAAGCTTTCTTT; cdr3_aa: CASSFHRGPYTEAFF
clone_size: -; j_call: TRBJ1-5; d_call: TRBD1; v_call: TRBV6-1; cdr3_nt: TGTGCCAGCAGTGGCGCCACGCGACAGGGTCGTCAGCCCCAGCATTTT; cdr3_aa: CASSGATRQGRQPQHF
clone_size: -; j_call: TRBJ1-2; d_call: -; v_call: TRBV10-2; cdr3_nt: TGCGCCAGCAGTGAGAAGGGCGAGACCTTCTATGGCTACACCTTC; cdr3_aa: CASSEKGETFYGYTF
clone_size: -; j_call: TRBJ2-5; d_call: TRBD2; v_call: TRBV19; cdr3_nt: TGTGCCAGTAGTAGCCTATCTAGCGGGGGAGAGACCCAGTACTTC; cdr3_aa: CASSSLSSGGETQYF
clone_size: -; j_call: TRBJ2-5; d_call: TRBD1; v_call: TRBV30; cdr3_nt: TGTGCCTGGAGTGGGCCAGGGGGCACGGAGACCCAGTACTTC; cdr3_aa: CAWSGPGGTETQYF
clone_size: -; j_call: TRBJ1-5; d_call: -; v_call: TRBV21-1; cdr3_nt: TGTGCCAGCAGCAATCTCTGTAACCCCCTCAATCAGCCCCAGCATTTT; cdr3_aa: CASSNLCNPLNQPQHF
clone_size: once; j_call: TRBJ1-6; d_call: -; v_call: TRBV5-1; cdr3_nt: TGCGCCAGCAGCTTGGAGCAGGGGCGGGGTAATTCACCCCTCCACTTT; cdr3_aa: CASSLEQGRGNSPLHF
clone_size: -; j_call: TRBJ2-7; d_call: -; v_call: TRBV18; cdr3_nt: TGTGCCAGCTCACCGGGCGTAGGGGGCTACGAGCAGTACTTC; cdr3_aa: CASSPGVGGYEQYF
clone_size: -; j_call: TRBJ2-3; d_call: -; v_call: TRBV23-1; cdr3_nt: TGCGCCAGCAGTCAATCGAGAGCCAGGCTGACCCTCACAGATACGCAGTATTTT; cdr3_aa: CASSQSRARLTLTDTQYF
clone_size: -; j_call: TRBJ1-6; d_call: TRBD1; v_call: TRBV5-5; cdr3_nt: TGTGCCAGCAGCTGGGGTGGACAGGGGAATTCACCCCTCCACTTT; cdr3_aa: CASSWGGQGNSPLHF
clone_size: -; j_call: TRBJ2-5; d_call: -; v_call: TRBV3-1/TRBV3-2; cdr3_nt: TGTGCCAGCAGACTTACTAGGGGGACCCAGTACTTC; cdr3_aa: CASRLTRGTQYF
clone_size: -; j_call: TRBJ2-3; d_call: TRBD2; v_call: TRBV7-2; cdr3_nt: TGTGCCAGCAGCCGCCCAGGGAGCGGGACCTACACAGATACGCAGTATTTT; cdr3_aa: CASSRPGSGTYTDTQYF
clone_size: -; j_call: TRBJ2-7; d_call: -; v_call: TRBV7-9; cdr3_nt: TGTGCCAGCACCAAGATCCAGGCTGGGCCGGCTATCCACGAGCAGTACTTC; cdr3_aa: CASTKIQAGPAIHEQYF
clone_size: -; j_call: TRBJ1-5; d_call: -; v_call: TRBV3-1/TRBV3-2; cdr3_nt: TGTGCCAGCAGCCACGGACAGCCCAATCAGCCCCAGCATTTT; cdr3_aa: CASSHGQPNQPQHF
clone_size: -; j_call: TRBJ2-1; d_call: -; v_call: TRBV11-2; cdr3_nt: TGTGCCAGCAGCTTAGTCCCGGGAGAGCAGTTCTTC; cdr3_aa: CASSLVPGEQFF
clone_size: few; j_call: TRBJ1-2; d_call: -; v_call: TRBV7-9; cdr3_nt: TGTGCCAGCAGCTTAGGACCCCTGGGCTACACCTTC; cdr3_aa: CASSLGPLGYTF
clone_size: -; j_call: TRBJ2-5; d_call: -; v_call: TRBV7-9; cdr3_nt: TGTGCCAGCAGCTTTGGGGGAAGGGCAGAGACCCAGTACTTC; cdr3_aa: CASSFGGRAETQYF
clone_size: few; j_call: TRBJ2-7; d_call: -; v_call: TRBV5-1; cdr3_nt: TGCGCCAGCAGCTCGGACAGTCCGTTCTCCTACGAGCAGTACTTC; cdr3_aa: CASSSDSPFSYEQYF
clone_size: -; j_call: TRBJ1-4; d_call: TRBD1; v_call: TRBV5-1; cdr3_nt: TGCGCCAGCAGCTTTCAGGGGGAGATGGAAAAACTGTTTTTT; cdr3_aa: CASSFQGEMEKLFF
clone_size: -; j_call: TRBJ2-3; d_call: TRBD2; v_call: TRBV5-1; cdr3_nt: TGCGCCAGCAGCTTTGCGGGGGGGTCCGTGGCGGGTGATACGCAGTATTTT; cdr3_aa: CASSFAGGSVAGDTQYF
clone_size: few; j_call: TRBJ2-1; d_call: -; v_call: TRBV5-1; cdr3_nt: TGCGCCAGCAGCTTGAGTGGAAGCTCCTACAATGAGCAGTTCTTC; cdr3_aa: CASSLSGSSYNEQFF
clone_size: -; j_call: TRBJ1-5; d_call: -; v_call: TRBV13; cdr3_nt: TGTGCCAGCACCCTCGGACAGTCTCAGCCCCAGCATTTT; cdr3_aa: CASTLGQSQPQHF
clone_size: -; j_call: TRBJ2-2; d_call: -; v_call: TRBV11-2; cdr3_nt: TGTGCCAGCAGCTTAGATAGGGAGGCGGTAATCGCGAACACCGGGGAGCTGTTTTTT; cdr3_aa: CASSLDREAVIANTGELFF
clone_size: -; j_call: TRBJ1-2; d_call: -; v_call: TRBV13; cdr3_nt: TGTGCCAGCAGCAGAGTTGGGGCCGGAGGCTACACCTTC; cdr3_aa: CASSRVGAGGYTF
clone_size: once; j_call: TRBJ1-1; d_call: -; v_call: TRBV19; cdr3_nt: TGTGCCGCCCGTGGGAACACTGAAGCTTTCTTT; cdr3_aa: CAARGNTEAFF
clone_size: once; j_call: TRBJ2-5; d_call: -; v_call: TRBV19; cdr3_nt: TGTGCCAGTAGTCTGGACAGTCACGGGTCCCAGTACTTC; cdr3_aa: CASSLDSHGSQYF
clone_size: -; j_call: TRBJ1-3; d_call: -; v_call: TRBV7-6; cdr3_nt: TGTGCCAGCAGCCCAACCCCGGGGAACACCATATATTTT; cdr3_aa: CASSPTPGNTIYF